The TCR beta chain under discussion was sequenced for a study of cytomegalovirus exposure and HLA in healthy donors. For the study at large: Of 300 to 450 genotyped donors, approximately 80% clustered with self-reported Caucasian donors.

Study findings and constraints: Analysis performed later showed TCR beta chains linked to HLA being more clonally expanded than equally common others. Sequencing probably produced one cluster of sequence variants that were highly shared.

PCR was performed using 60 Vbeta and 13 Jbeta primers. Assay: immunoSEQ multiplex PCR; the TCRdb copy retains only in-frame clones and omits some. The sample yields roughly 160,000 clones, approximately 81% seen once. Trimming pared 4 bases from V and 2 bases from J, leaving 13 bases between. Per the germline V gene, CDR1 is SGHVS and CDR2 is FQNEAQ. CDR3 length: 15 amino acids. This clone came up a few times. Its antigen is currently unknown. The sequenced sample consisted of PBMCs. The rearrangement joins TRBV7-8 to TRBJ2-3, with a weak D call TRBD2 (7 bases). This TCR derives from a female donor in good health and CMV-seronegative. The DNA for the CDR3 is TGTGCCAGCAGCTCATGGGGGGGGCTCACAGATACGCAGTATTTT. As protein: CASSSWGGLTDTQYF.